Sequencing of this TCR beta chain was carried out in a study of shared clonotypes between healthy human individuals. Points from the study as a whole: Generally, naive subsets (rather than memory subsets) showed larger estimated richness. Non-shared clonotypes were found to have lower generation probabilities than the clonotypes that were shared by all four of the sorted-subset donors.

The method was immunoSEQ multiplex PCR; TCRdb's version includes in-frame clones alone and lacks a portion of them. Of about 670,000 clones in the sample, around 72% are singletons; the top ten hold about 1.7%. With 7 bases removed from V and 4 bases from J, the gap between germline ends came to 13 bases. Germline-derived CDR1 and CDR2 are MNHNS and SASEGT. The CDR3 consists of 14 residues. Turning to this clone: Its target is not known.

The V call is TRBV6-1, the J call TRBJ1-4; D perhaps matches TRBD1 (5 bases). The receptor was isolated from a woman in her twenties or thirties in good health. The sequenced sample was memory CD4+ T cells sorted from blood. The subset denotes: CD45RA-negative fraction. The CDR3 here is CASNRQSYNEKLFF. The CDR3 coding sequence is TGTGCCAGCAACAGACAGTCTTATAATGAAAAACTGTTTTTT.